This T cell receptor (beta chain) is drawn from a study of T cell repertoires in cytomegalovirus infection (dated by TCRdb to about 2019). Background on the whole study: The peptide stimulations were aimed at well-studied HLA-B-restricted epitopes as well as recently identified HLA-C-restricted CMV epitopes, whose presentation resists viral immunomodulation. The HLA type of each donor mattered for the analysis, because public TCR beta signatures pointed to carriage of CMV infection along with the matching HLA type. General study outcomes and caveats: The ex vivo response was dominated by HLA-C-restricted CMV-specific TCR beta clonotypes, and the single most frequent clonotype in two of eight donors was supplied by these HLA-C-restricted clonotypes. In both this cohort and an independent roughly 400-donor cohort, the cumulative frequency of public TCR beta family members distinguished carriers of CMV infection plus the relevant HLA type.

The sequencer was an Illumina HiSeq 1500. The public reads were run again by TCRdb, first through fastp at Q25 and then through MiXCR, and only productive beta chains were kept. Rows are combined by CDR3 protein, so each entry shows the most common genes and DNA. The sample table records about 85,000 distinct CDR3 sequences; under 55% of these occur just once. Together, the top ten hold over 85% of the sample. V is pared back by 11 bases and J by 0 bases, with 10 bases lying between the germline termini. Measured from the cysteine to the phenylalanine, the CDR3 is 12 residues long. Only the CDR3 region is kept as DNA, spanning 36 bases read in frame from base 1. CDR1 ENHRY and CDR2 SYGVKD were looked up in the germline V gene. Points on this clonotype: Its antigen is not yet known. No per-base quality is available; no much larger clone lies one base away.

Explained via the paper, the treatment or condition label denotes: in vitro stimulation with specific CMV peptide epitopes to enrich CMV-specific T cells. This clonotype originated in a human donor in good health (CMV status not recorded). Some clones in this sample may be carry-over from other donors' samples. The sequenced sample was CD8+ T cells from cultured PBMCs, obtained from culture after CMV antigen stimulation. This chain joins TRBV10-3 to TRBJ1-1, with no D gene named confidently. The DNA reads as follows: TGTGCCTTATGGACGGTGAACACTGAAGCTTTCTTT. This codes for CALWTVNTEAFF.